The clone carrying this T cell receptor beta chain appeared once. Its antigen is not identified. The data stem from a study of CD8+ T cells in alopecia areata. Overall study: At a dose of 5 to 10 mg twice daily, oral tofacitinib was given to treated patients.

Investigators isolated RNA and reverse transcribed it into cDNA to act as the sequencing template. Sequencing was performed with immunoSEQ multiplex PCR; in TCRdb, only in-frame clones are kept and a portion is missing. The sample lists 45,000 to 60,000 clones, about 96% occurring once. J lost 3 bases, V lost 2 bases, and 5 bases had no gene match. This CDR3 is 16 amino acids long. Germline V CDR1 and CDR2: MDHEN, SYDVKM. Researchers picked out CD4+ and CD8+ T cells from PBMCs by sorting. General study results and limits: Although TCR sharing was seen in mice, sharing across patients was less clear, possibly for HLA-related reasons. Normal scalp showed lower clonality than lesional scalp, especially alopecia totalis/universalis.

The V gene is TRBV28, the J gene TRBJ2-3; TRBD1 agrees at 10 bases. The origin of this receptor is a human donor with alopecia areata. Material: CD8+ T cells sorted from blood, obtained at week 0. The CDR3 coding sequence is TGTGCCAGCAGTTTAATCGGGACAGGGGTGACAGATACGCAGTATTTT. This translates into CASSLIGTGVTDTQYF.